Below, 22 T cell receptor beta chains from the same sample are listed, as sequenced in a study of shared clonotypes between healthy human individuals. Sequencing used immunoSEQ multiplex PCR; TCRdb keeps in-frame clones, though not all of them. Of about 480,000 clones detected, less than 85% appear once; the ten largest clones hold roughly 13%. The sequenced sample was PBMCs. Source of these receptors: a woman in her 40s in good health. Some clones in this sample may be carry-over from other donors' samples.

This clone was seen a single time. DNA of the CDR3: TGTGCCAGCAGGCGAATCAGGGGTCAGCCCCAGCATTTT. This codes for CASRRIRGQPQHF. The chain has TRBV28 and TRBJ1-5; the D gene is possibly TRBD1 (6 bases). Per the germline V gene, CDR1 is MDHEN and CDR2 is SYDVKM. The CDR3 loop spans 13 amino acids. The germline V and J ends were trimmed by 6 bases and 6 bases, with 12 bases remaining between them. Full variable domain (outside the CDR3, taken from reference TRBV28 and TRBJ1-5): DVKVTQSSRYLVKRTGEKVFLECVQDMDHENMFWYRQDPGLGLRLIYFSYDVKMKEKGDIPEGYSVSREKKERFSLILESASTNQTSMYLCASRRIRGQPQHFGDGTRLSIL.

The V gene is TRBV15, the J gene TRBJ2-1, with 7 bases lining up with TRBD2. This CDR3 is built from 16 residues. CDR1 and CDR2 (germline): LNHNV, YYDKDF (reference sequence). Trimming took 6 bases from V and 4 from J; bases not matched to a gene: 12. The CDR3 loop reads CATRRQLARSYNEQFF. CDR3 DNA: TGTGCCACCAGACGTCAACTAGCGAGATCTTACAATGAGCAGTTCTTC. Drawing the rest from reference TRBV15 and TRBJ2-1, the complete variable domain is DAMVIQNPRYQVTQFGKPVTLSCSQTLNHNVMYWYQQKSSQAPKLLFHYYDKDFNNEADTPDNFQSRRPNTSFCFLDIRSPGLGDTAMYLCATRRQLARSYNEQFFGPGTRLTVL.

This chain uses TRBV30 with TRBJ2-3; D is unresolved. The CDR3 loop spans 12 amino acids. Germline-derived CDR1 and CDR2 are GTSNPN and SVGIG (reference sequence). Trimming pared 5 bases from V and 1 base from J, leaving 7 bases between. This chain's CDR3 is CAWGRGTDTQYF. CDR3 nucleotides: TGTGCCTGGGGAAGGGGCACAGATACGCAGTATTTT.

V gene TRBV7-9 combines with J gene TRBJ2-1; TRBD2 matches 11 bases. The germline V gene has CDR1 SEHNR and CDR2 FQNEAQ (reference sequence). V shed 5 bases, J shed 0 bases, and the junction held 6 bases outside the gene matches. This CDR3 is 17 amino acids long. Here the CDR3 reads CASSPHGLAGSYNEQFF. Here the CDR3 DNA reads TGTGCCAGCAGCCCCCATGGACTAGCGGGCTCCTACAATGAGCAGTTCTTC.

The CDR3 loop reads CASSQDPSTDTQYF. The CDR3 region has the DNA TGCGCCAGCAGCCAGGACCCTTCGACAGATACGCAGTATTTT. The rearrangement links TRBV4-1 to TRBJ2-3; no firm D call. Germline CDR1 is MGHRA and CDR2 is YSYEKL. The CDR3 length is 14 residues. Trimming shortened V by 3 bases and J by 3 bases, and 10 bases separated the two germline ends.

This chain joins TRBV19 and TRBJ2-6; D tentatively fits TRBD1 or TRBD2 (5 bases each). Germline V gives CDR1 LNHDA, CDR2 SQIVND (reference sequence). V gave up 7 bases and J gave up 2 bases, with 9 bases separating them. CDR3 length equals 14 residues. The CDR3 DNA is TGTGCCAGTAAAAGAGGGGCTGGGGCCAACGTCCTGACTTTC. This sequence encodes CASKRGAGANVLTF.

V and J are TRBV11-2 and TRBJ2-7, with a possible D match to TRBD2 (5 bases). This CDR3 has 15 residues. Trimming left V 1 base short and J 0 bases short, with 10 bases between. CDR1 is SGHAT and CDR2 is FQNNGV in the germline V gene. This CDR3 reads CASSLAAGSSYEQYF. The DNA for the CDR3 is TGTGCCAGCAGCTTAGCCGCTGGGAGCTCCTACGAGCAGTACTTC.

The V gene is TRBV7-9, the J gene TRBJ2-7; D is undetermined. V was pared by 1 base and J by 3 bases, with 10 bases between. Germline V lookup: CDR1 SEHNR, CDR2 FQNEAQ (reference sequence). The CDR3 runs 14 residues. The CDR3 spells CASSLGDADYEQYF. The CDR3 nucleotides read TGTGCCAGCAGCTTAGGTGACGCAGACTACGAGCAGTACTTC. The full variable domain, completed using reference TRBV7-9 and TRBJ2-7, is DTGVSQNPRHKITKRGQNVTFRCDPISEHNRLYWYRQTLGQGPEFLTYFQNEAQLEKSRLLSDRFSAERPKGSFSTLEIQRTEQGDSAMYLCASSLGDADYEQYFGPGTRLTVT.

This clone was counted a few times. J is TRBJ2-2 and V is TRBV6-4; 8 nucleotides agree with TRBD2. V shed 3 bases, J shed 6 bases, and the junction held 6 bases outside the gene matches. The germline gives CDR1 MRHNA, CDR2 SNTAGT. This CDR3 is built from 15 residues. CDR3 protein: CASSDRAGESGELFF. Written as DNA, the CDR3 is TGTGCCAGCAGTGATCGAGCGGGAGAGTCCGGGGAGCTGTTTTTT.

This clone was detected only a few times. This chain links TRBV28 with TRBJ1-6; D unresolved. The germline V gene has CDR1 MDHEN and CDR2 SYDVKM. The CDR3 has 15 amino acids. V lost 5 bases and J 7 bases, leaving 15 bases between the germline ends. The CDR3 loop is CASSPVHLKNSPLHF. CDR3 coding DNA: TGTGCCAGCAGTCCGGTCCACCTCAAAAATTCACCCCTCCACTTT. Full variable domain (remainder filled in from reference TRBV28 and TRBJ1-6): DVKVTQSSRYLVKRTGEKVFLECVQDMDHENMFWYRQDPGLGLRLIYFSYDVKMKEKGDIPEGYSVSREKKERFSLILESASTNQTSMYLCASSPVHLKNSPLHFGNGTRLTVT.

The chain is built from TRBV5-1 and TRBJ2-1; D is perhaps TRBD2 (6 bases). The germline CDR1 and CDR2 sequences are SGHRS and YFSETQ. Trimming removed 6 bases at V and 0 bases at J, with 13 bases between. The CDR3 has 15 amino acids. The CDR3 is CASTASVSSYNEQFF. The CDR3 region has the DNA TGCGCCAGCACCGCTAGCGTCAGCTCCTACAATGAGCAGTTCTTC.

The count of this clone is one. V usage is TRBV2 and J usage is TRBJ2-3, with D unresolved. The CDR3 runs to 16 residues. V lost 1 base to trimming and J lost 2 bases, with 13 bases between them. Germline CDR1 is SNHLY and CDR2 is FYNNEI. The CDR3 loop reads CASSEVPKSTTDTQYF. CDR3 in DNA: TGTGCCAGCAGTGAAGTACCGAAATCAACCACAGATACGCAGTATTTT.

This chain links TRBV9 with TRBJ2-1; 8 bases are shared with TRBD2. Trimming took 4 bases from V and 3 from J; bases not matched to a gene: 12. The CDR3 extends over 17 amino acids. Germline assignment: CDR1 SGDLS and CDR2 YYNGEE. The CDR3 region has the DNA TGTGCCAGCAGCAGAGGACTTGTAGCGGGGCTCTACAATGAGCAGTTCTTC. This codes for CASSRGLVAGLYNEQFF.

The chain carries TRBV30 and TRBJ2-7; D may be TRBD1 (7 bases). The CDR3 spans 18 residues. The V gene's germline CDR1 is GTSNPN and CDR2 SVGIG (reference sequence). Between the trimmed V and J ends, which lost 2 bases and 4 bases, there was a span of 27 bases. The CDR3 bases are TGTGCCTGGAGTCCCGACAGGGCGGCCCCCGGGAGAGCTTACGAGCAGTACTTC. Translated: CAWSPDRAAPGRAYEQYF.

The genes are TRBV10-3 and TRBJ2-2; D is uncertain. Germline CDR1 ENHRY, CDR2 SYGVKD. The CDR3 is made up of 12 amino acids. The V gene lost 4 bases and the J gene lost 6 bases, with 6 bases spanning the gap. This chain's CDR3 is CAISVLSGELFF. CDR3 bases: TGTGCCATCAGTGTACTGTCCGGGGAGCTGTTTTTT.

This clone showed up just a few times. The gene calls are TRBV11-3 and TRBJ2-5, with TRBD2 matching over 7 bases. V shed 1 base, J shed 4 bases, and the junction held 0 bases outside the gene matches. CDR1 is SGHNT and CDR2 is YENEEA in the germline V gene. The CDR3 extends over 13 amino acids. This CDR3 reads CASSLAGGETQYF. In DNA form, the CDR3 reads TGTGCCAGCAGCTTAGCGGGGGGAGAGACCCAGTACTTC.

CDR3 sequence: CASSPDRNYEQYF. In DNA form, the CDR3 reads TGTGCCAGCAGCCCAGACAGAAACTACGAGCAGTACTTC. The V call is TRBV11-2, the J call TRBJ2-7; TRBD1 is a possible D gene (5 bases). The CDR3 totals 13 residues. V was trimmed by 5 bases and J by 3 bases, leaving 11 bases between them. The germline CDR1 and CDR2 sequences are SGHAT and FQNNGV.

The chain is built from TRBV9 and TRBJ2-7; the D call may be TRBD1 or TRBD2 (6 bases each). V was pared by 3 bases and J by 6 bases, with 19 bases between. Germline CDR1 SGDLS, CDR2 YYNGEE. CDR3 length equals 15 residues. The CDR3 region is CASSGDPGGGLEQYF. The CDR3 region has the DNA TGTGCCAGCAGCGGCGACCCCGGTGGGGGGCTCGAGCAGTACTTC.

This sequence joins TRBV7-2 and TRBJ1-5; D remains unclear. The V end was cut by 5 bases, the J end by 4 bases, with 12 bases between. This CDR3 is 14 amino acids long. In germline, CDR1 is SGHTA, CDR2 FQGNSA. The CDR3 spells CASSGPIRNQPQHF. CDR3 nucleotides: TGTGCCAGCAGCGGACCCATCCGGAATCAGCCCCAGCATTTT.

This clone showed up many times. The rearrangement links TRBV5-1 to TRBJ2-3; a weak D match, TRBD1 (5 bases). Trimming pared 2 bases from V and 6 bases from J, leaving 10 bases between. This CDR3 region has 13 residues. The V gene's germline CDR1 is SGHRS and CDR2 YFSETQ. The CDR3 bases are TGCGCCAGCAGCTTCTGGGGCAGGGATACGCAGTATTTT. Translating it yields CASSFWGRDTQYF.

CDR3 coding DNA: TGTGCCAGCAGCTTTACCGTGGGGGGACCCGGGGAGCTGTTTTTT. It specifies CASSFTVGGPGELFF. This chain uses TRBV7-8 with TRBJ2-2, with D possibly matching TRBD2 (6 bases). CDR3 length: 15 residues. Germline CDR1 is SGHVS and CDR2 is FQNEAQ. Trimming removed 3 bases from V and 6 bases from J, with 14 bases in between.

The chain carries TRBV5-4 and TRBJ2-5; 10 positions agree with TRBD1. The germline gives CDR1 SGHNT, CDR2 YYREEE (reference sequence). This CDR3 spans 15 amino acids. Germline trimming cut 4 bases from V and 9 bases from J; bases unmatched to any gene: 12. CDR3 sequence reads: CASSPGTGDGMAQYF. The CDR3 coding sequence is TGTGCCAGCAGCCCCGGGACAGGGGACGGGATGGCCCAGTACTTC.